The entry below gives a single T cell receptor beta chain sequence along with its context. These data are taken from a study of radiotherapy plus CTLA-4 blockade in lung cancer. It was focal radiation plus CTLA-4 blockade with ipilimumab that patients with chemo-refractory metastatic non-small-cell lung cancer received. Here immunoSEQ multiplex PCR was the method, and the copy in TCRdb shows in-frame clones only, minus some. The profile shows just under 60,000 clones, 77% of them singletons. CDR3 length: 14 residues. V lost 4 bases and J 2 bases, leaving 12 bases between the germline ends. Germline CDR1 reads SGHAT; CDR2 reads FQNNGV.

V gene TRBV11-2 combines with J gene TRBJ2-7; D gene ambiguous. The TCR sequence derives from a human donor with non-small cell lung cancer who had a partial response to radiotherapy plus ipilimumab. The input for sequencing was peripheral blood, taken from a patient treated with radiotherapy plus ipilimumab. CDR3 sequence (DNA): TGTGCCAGCAGCTACGAACATGGCCCCTACGAGCAGTACTTC. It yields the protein CASSYEHGPYEQYF.